One sample yielded the 17 T cell receptor beta chains listed below, sequenced in a study of blood T cell repertoires in COVID-19. The repertoire was sequenced with immunoSEQ multiplex PCR; TCRdb's copy has only in-frame clones and lacks some. The table lists roughly 250,000 clones, more than 80% of them singletons. Sample: peripheral blood. The receptors stem from a human donor in a cohort sampled during active COVID-19.

The V gene is TRBV14, the J gene TRBJ2-3, with TRBD1 as a possible D gene (6 bases). V lost 10 bases and J 1 base, leaving 12 bases between the germline ends. Germline V gene sequence: CDR1 SGHDN, CDR2 FVKESK. The CDR3 loop spans 13 amino acids. CDR3 loop: CATSDSRTDTQYF. In DNA, the CDR3 is TGTGCCACCTCGGACAGCCGCACAGATACGCAGTATTTT.

Here the CDR3 reads CASRGGGYEQYF. The CDR3 bases are TGTGCCAGCAGGGGAGGGGGTTACGAGCAGTACTTC. The J gene is TRBJ2-7, the V gene TRBV3-1 (or the pseudogene TRBV3-2); D perhaps matches TRBD2 (7 bases). In germline, CDR1 is LGHDT, CDR2 YNNKEL (reference sequence). The CDR3 length is 12 residues. V was pared by 6 bases and J by 4 bases, with 10 bases between.

The rearrangement joins TRBV11-3 to TRBJ2-3, with D possibly TRBD1 on 6 matching bases. The CDR3 contains 15 residues. V was pared by 2 bases and J by 4 bases, with 13 bases between. Germline CDR1 SGHNT, CDR2 YENEEA. In DNA, the CDR3 is TGTGCCAGCAGCTTAATGACAGGACGGGCAGATACGCAGTATTTT. This translates into CASSLMTGRADTQYF.

The rearrangement joins TRBV6-5 to TRBJ1-1; TRBD1 is a possible D gene (5 bases). V lost 8 bases, J lost 1 base, and 14 bases lay in between. This CDR3 is built from 14 residues. Germline V gene lookup returns CDR1 MNHEY and CDR2 SVGAGI. CDR3 coding DNA: TGTGCCAGCCGGCGGCGGGGCCCGAACACTGAAGCTTTCTTT. Protein: CASRRRGPNTEAFF.

In this sample, this clone turned up once. This rearrangement joins TRBV6-6 to TRBJ1-1; TRBD1 might be the D (6 bases). Germline lookup yields CDR1 MNHNY and CDR2 SVGAGI (reference sequence). The V end was cut by 5 bases, the J end by 8 bases, with 18 bases between. The CDR3 runs to 14 residues. CDR3 nucleotide sequence: TGTGCCAGCAGTCGATCCAGCGGACAGCAAGAAGCTTTCTTT. This codes for CASSRSSGQQEAFF.

This sequence joins TRBV7-3 and TRBJ1-1; maybe TRBD1 (6 bases). Germline values: CDR1 SGHTA, CDR2 FQGTGA. V gave up 4 bases and J gave up 9 bases, with 15 bases separating them. CDR3 length equals 13 residues. CDR3 in amino acids: CASSSFTGTKAFF. Here the CDR3 DNA reads TGTGCCAGCAGCTCGTTCACAGGGACTAAAGCTTTCTTT.

The chain combines TRBV28 with TRBJ1-1; D is undetermined. The ends were cut back, 2 bases at V and 0 bases at J, with 10 bases in the middle. Germline V gene lookup returns CDR1 MDHEN and CDR2 SYDVKM. The CDR3 covers 15 residues. Written as DNA, the CDR3 is TGTGCCAGCAGTTTACAACCCTCGGTGAACACTGAAGCTTTCTTT. Amino acids: CASSLQPSVNTEAFF.

The chain employs TRBV6-6 and TRBJ1-5; 7 bases align to TRBD1. The CDR3 spans 15 residues. V lost 5 bases to trimming and J lost 0 bases; unmatched junction nucleotides: 4. Looked up from germline, CDR1 is MNHNY and CDR2 is SVGAGI (reference sequence). The CDR3 DNA reads as TGTGCCAGCAGTCCTAGGGGGCATAGCAATCAGCCCCAGCATTTT. Its protein is CASSPRGHSNQPQHF.

This chain connects TRBV12-3 or TRBV12-4 to TRBJ1-1; D may be TRBD1 (5 bases). V was cut by 6 bases and J by 2 bases, with 10 bases left in between. The CDR3 covers 13 residues. The CDR3 DNA sequence: TGTGCCAGCAGACAGGAGATTAACACTGAAGCTTTCTTT. It yields the protein CASRQEINTEAFF.

With respect to this clone: This same CDR3 is encoded by further DNA sequences in the sample. CDR3 sequence: CASSFAGEETQYF. CDR3 nucleotide sequence: TGTGCCAGCAGCTTCGCAGGGGAAGAGACCCAGTACTTC. The chain combines TRBV11-2 with TRBJ2-5; D possibly corresponds to TRBD1 (6 bases). The ends were cut back, 3 bases at V and 3 bases at J, with 8 bases in the middle. Germline-derived CDR1 and CDR2 are SGHAT and FQNNGV. The CDR3 is 13 residues long.

The chain joins TRBV21-1 to TRBJ2-1; the table's D call, TRBD2, was not checked against the DNA. TRBV21-1 is a documented pseudogene. The length of the CDR3 is 17 residues. The CDR3 DNA follows: TGTGCCAGCAGCAAAGCCCCACAGCGGGATTCAGTCAATGAGCAGTTCTTC. Its protein is CASSKAPQRDSVNEQFF.

CDR3 nucleotides: TGTGCCAGCAGTTTCAAAATCACAGATACGCAGTATTTT. This codes for CASSFKITDTQYF. The rearrangement joins TRBV12-3 or TRBV12-4 to TRBJ2-3; no clear D gene. Trimming took 3 bases from V and 2 from J, leaving 6 bases between them. The length of the CDR3 is 13 residues.

The V gene is TRBV6-5, the J gene TRBJ2-3, with D perhaps matching TRBD2 (6 bases). Germline loops: CDR1 MNHEY, CDR2 SVGAGI. Trimming stripped 6 bases from V and 3 bases from J, with 16 bases between. The CDR3 is 15 residues long. The CDR3: CASRDTSSQTDTQYF. The CDR3 DNA reads TGTGCCAGCAGGGATACTAGCTCCCAAACAGATACGCAGTATTTT.

This rearrangement joins TRBV7-9 to TRBJ2-7; D might be TRBD2 (7 bases). CDR3 length equals 14 residues. Looked up from germline, CDR1 is SEHNR and CDR2 is FQNEAQ (reference sequence). Trimming removed 5 bases at V and 3 bases at J, with 14 bases between. The chain's CDR3 is CASSLGGRNYEQYF. The CDR3 DNA is TGTGCCAGCAGCCTCGGGGGGCGAAACTACGAGCAGTACTTC.

CDR3 DNA sequence: TGTGCCAGCAGTGAATGGGGGGACAGTTACAATGAGCAGTTCTTC. It translates to CASSEWGDSYNEQFF. V is TRBV2 and J is TRBJ2-1; a possible D gene is TRBD1 (7 bases). The CDR3 totals 15 residues. CDR1 and CDR2 (germline): SNHLY, FYNNEI. The V and J ends lost 2 bases and 4 bases respectively, with 12 bases between them.

The rearrangement joins TRBV3-1 (or the pseudogene TRBV3-2) to TRBJ1-2; 7 bases are shared with TRBD1. Unmatched junction bases numbered 9, after V lost 4 bases and J lost 4 bases. This CDR3 is 15 amino acids long. Germline V lookup: CDR1 LGHDT, CDR2 YNNKEL (reference sequence). The CDR3 coding sequence is TGTGCCAGCAGCCCCAGGGACAGAATAATCTATGGCTACACCTTC. This codes for CASSPRDRIIYGYTF.

V usage is TRBV3-1 (or the pseudogene TRBV3-2) and J usage is TRBJ2-7; D remains ambiguous. V was cut by 1 base and J by 2 bases, with 12 bases left in between. The CDR3 totals 15 residues. Germline V gives CDR1 LGHDT, CDR2 YNNKEL (reference sequence). The CDR3 DNA sequence: TGTGCCAGCAGCCAAGCGTGGCAGGCCACCTACGAGCAGTACTTC. The encoded protein is CASSQAWQATYEQYF.